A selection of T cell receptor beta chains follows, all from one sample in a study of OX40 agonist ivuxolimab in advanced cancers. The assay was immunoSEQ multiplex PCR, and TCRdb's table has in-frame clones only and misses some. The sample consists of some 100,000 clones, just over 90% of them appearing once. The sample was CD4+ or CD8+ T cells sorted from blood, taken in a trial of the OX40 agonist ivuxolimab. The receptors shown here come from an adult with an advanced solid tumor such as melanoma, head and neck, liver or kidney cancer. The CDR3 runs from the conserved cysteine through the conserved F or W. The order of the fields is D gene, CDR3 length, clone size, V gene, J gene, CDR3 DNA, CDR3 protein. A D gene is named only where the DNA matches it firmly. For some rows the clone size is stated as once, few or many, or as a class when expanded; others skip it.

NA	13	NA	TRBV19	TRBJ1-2	TGTGCCAGTAGATCCCCAGGGAGCTGGGGCTACACCTTC	CASRSPGSWGYTF
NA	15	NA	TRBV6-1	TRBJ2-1	TGTGCCAGCAGTGAACTAGAGTTTTTCGGCAATGAGCAGTTCTTC	CASSELEFFGNEQFF
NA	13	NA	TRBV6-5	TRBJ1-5	TGTGCCAGCAGTTATGGTTACAATCAGCCCCAGCATTTT	CASSYGYNQPQHF
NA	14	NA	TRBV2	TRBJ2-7	TGTGCCAGCAGTGAAGCGTGGGGGCCGTACGAGCAGTACTTC	CASSEAWGPYEQYF
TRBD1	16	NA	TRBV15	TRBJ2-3	TGTGCCACCAGCAGCCGACCGGGACAGGGCAGAGATACGCAGTATTTT	CATSSRPGQGRDTQYF
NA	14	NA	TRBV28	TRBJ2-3	TGTGCCAGCAGTTTTGCGGGGGCCACAGATACGCAGTATTTT	CASSFAGATDTQYF
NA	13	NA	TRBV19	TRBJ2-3	TGTGCCAGTACGGGGCGGAGCACAGATACGCAGTATTTT	CASTGRSTDTQYF
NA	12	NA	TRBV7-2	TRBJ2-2	TGTGCCAGCAGGTACAACACCGGGGAGCTGTTTTTT	CASRYNTGELFF
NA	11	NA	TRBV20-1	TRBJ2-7	TGCAGTGCTCTACCGGGCCCCGAGCAGTACTTC	CSALPGPEQYF
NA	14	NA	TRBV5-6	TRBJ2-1	TGTGCCAGCAGCTTTCTCGGGGAGAACAATGAGCAGTTCTTC	CASSFLGENNEQFF
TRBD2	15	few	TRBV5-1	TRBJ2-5	TGCGCCAGCAGCCTTCGAAGCGGGGACCAAGAGACCCAGTACTTC	CASSLRSGDQETQYF
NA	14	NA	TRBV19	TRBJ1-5	TGTGCCAGTAGCGCCCGATTGTCGGACAATGGGCAGCATTTT	CASSARLSDNGQHF
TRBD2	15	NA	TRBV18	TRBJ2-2	TGTGCCAGCTCACGAACTCGAACTAGCGAAGGGGAGCTGTTTTTT	CASSRTRTSEGELFF
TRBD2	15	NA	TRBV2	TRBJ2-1	TGTGCCAGCAACCCGGGACTAGCGCACTACAATGAGCAGTTCTTC	CASNPGLAHYNEQFF
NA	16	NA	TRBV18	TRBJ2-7	TGTGCCAGCTCACCCCAGGACCGGGATCCAAAGAACGAGCAGTACTTC	CASSPQDRDPKNEQYF
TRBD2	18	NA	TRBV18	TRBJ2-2	TGTGCCAGCTCACCTCTGGGGACTAGCGGGAGGAGGACCGGGGAGCTGTTTTTT	CASSPLGTSGRRTGELFF
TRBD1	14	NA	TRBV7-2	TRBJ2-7	TGTGCCAGCAGCTCGGGACAGGGGAGCTACGAGCAGTACTTC	CASSSGQGSYEQYF
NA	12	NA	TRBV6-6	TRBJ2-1	TGTGCCAGCAGGACCGGGGACAATGAGCAGTTCTTC	CASRTGDNEQFF
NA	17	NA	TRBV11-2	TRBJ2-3	TGTGCCAGCAGCTTAGTGGGTAGGGGGGCCAACACAGATACGCAGTATTTT	CASSLVGRGANTDTQYF
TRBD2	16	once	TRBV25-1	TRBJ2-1	TGTGCCAGCAGTGAATTAGATAGCGGGGGGCTGGGAGGTAAGTTCTTC	CASSELDSGGLGGKFF
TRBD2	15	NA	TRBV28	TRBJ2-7	TGTGCCAGCAGTTCTGGTGGAGCGGACGGGGGGGAGCAGTACTTC	CASSSGGADGGEQYF
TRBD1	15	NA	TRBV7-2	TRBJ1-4	TGTGCCAGCAGCGGACAGGGGGCGCAAAATGAAAAACTGTTTTTT	CASSGQGAQNEKLFF
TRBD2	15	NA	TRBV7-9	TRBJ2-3	TGTGCCAGCAGCTTAAGTCTAGCGGGGTCAGATACGCAGTATTTT	CASSLSLAGSDTQYF
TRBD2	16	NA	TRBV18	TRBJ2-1	TGTGCCAGCTCACCACAGGGAGGGTATTTCTACAATGAGCAGTTCTTC	CASSPQGGYFYNEQFF
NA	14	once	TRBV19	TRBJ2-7	TGTGCCACACGCGACAGCCCGAGCTCCTACGAGCAGTACTTC	CATRDSPSSYEQYF
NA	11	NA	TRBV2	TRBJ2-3	TGTGCCAGCAGTGAATTAGCGAGGCAGTATTTT	CASSELARQYF
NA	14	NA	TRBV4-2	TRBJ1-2	TGTGCCAGCAGCAAACAGGGATGGAACTATGGCTACACCTTC	CASSKQGWNYGYTF
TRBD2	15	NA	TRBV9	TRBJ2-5	TGTGCCAGCAGCGTAGATGGTAGCGGGAAAAAGACCCAGTACTTC	CASSVDGSGKKTQYF
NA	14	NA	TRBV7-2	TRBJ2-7	TGTGCCAGCACCCAGGAAGAGACTAGCTACGAGCAGTACTTC	CASTQEETSYEQYF
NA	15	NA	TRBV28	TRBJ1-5	TGTGCCAGCAGTTCCCCGGCTGTTGGCAATCAGCCCCAGCATTTT	CASSSPAVGNQPQHF
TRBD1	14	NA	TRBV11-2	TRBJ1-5	TGTGCCAGCAGCCCTAATACAGGGGCTCAGCCCCAGCATTTT	CASSPNTGAQPQHF
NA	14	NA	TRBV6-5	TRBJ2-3	TGTGCCAGCAGTTCCGGGACCACGAAAGATACGCAGTATTTT	CASSSGTTKDTQYF
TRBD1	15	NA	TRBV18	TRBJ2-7	TGTGCCAGCTCAGCCGGGACAGGGGGTTCCTACGAGCAGTACTTC	CASSAGTGGSYEQYF
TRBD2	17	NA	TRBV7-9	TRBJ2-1	TGTGCCAGCAGCTCGTTCACGAGCGGGAGAGGAGACAATGAGCAGTTCTTC	CASSSFTSGRGDNEQFF
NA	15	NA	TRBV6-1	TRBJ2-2	TGTGCCAGCAGTGGACAGCTAACGAACACCGGGGAGCTGTTTTTT	CASSGQLTNTGELFF
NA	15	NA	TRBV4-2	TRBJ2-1	TGTGCCAGCAGCCAAGACGCGTTCTCCTACAATGAGCAGTTCTTC	CASSQDAFSYNEQFF
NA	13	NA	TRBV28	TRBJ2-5	TGTGCCAGCAGTTTGAGGAACCAAGAGACCCAGTACTTC	CASSLRNQETQYF
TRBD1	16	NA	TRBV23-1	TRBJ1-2	TGCGCCAGCAGTCAATCGGGACAGGGGACTAACTATGGCTACACCTTC	CASSQSGQGTNYGYTF
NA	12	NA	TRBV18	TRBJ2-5	TGTGCCAGCTCACTCTACATCGGGACCCAGTACTTC	CASSLYIGTQYF
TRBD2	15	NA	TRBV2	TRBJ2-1	TGTGCCAGCAGGACAACCCCGGGACTAGATCGTGAGCAGTTCTTC	CASRTTPGLDREQFF